The subject of this entry is one T cell receptor (beta chain). This clone was counted once. Its cognate antigen has yet to be identified. No clone much larger than this one lies a single base away; base qualities are absent. These data originate in a study of blood T cell repertoires in COVID-19 (dated by TCRdb to about 2020). About the investigation overall: Samples from collaborators originated in the United States, Italy and Spain and spanned both the acute and convalescent phases of COVID-19. The material from the prospective study consisted of cDNA or gDNA derived from T cells, B-cell-depleted T cells, or PBMCs. The dataset comprised deeply sampled blood TCRbeta repertoires from subjects exposed to, actively infected with, or recovered from COVID-19. The repertoires were released in a freely available public database intended as a resource for research on the immune response to SARS-CoV-2. The samples were drawn from two sources: the first 160 participants of the ongoing ImmuneRACE study, and 1,000 to 1,500 subjects contributed by 6 global collaborators. Sample metadata almost always included a de-identified subject ID, COVID-19 status, age in years and sex. Where available, HLA class I and class II types were taken from metadata supplied by the sample provider and were not determined by assay-based typing.

Here is what the overall study found, with its caveats: The amount of clinical and demographic metadata varied by source and participant and was provided uncurated.

TCRbeta CDR3 regions were amplified from genomic DNA using the immunoSEQ Assay, a bias-controlled multiplex PCR. The original pipeline was this. The number of nucleated cells in each sample was estimated from the amplification of reference gene primers within the assay. To quantify the absolute abundance of each unique TCRbeta CDR3 rearrangement, sequence reads were collapsed and filtered. For each sample, productive Simpson clonality was calculated as the square root of Simpson's diversity index across productive rearrangements. What TCRdb holds here is the immuneACCESS table cut down to in-frame rearrangements. Part of the clones is not present; checked against another copy, under half of the missing clones reflect an unresolved V gene, and the others are unexplained. From that table come the V and J calls and clone size; the DNA was used to work out D and trimming. The sample profile shows roughly 79,000 clones; roughly 80% of them were found once. The ten top clones hold around 5.3% of the sample.

The collaborating institutions used their own protocols to collect whole blood in K2EDTA tubes. Collaborator samples were shipped for TCRbeta analysis as frozen whole blood, isolated PBMCs, or DNA extracted from either sample type. CDR1 is given as MNHEY and CDR2 as SVGAGI, both from the germline V gene. Germline trimming: 5 bases from V, 1 base from J; junction bases outside gene matches: 3. Spanning cysteine to phenylalanine, the CDR3 consists of 15 amino acids. Of the read, only the CDR3 DNA is kept; its 45 bases are in frame from base 1. Sequenced material: peripheral blood. This TCR came from a man aged 60 to 75 with active or convalescent COVID-19. The chain joins TRBV6-5 to TRBJ2-5; TRBD1 lines up with 11 middle nucleotides. For the CDR3, the sequence is CASSTGTGGQETQYF. The DNA reads TGTGCCAGCAGTACCGGGACAGGGGGCCAAGAGACCCAGTACTTC.